This is a list of T cell receptor beta chains from one sample in a study of T cells after yellow fever vaccination. MiXCR was run by TCRdb on the 5' RACE reads, yielding one entry per CDR3 protein. The sample shows under 500,000 distinct CDR3 sequences, 18% of them seen only once. The sequences come from PBMCs, collected before the yellow fever booster vaccination. Receptors originate from a man aged 18 to 35 who received the YFV17D yellow fever vaccine. CDR3s include the opening cysteine and the closing phenylalanine or tryptophan. Each record gives: D gene, V gene, J gene, clone size, CDR3 DNA, CDR3 protein. D genes are given only for firm matches. For some rows the clone size is stated as once, few or many, or as a class when expanded; others skip it.

d_call: .
v_call: TRBV21-1
j_call: TRBJ2-5
clone_size: few
cdr3_nt: TGTGCCAGCAGGGAGACCCAGTACTTC
cdr3_aa: CASRETQYF

d_call: .
v_call: TRBV27
j_call: TRBJ2-7
clone_size: once
cdr3_nt: TGTGCCAGCACGCGGGGCGCTCCGGGGACCTACGAGCAGTACTTC
cdr3_aa: CASTRGAPGTYEQYF

d_call: .
v_call: TRBV6-2/TRBV6-3
j_call: TRBJ1-5
clone_size: .
cdr3_nt: TGTGCCAGCAGGATCGGACTCGGTCGCAATCAGCCCCAGCATTTT
cdr3_aa: CASRIGLGRNQPQHF

d_call: TRBD1
v_call: TRBV6-5
j_call: TRBJ1-1
clone_size: few
cdr3_nt: TGTGCCAGCAGCCGTCGGTCGACAGGGGGCACTGAAGCTTTCTTT
cdr3_aa: CASSRRSTGGTEAFF

d_call: .
v_call: TRBV7-2
j_call: TRBJ2-5
clone_size: few
cdr3_nt: TGTGCCAGCAGCTCCCGAGTAGTGGAGACCCAGTACTTC
cdr3_aa: CASSSRVVETQYF

d_call: .
v_call: TRBV5-1
j_call: TRBJ1-2
clone_size: .
cdr3_nt: TGCGCCAGCAGCTTATCCCAGGGCCAGTATGGTGGCTACACCTTC
cdr3_aa: CASSLSQGQYGGYTF

d_call: TRBD1
v_call: TRBV3-1
j_call: TRBJ2-7
clone_size: .
cdr3_nt: TGTGCCAGCAGCCTTTCCTCCGGGACAGGGGTGTACGAGCAGTACTTC
cdr3_aa: CASSLSSGTGVYEQYF

d_call: .
v_call: TRBV5-1
j_call: TRBJ1-1
clone_size: .
cdr3_nt: TGCGCCAGCACCTCGGGACCGCCTAACACTGAAGCTTTCTTT
cdr3_aa: CASTSGPPNTEAFF

d_call: .
v_call: TRBV20-1
j_call: TRBJ2-5
clone_size: .
cdr3_nt: TGCAGTGCGCTGGGCAACAGGGAGAACCAAGAGACCCAGTACTTC
cdr3_aa: CSALGNRENQETQYF

d_call: TRBD2
v_call: TRBV7-2
j_call: TRBJ2-7
clone_size: .
cdr3_nt: TGTGCCAGCACACGTAGCGGGGGGGCCCTCGAGCAGTACTTC
cdr3_aa: CASTRSGGALEQYF

d_call: TRBD2
v_call: TRBV4-3
j_call: TRBJ2-3
clone_size: few
cdr3_nt: TGCGCCAGCAGCCCCTCCAGCGGGGCGAGCACAGATACGCAGTATTTT
cdr3_aa: CASSPSSGASTDTQYF

d_call: .
v_call: TRBV4-1
j_call: TRBJ2-1
clone_size: .
cdr3_nt: TGCGCCAGTCTTCCTCGCGAGCAGTTCTTC
cdr3_aa: CASLPREQFF

d_call: .
v_call: TRBV12-3/TRBV12-4
j_call: TRBJ2-1
clone_size: .
cdr3_nt: TGTGCCAGCAGTGGGTCGGTCGGCCGGCAGTTCTTC
cdr3_aa: CASSGSVGRQFF

d_call: .
v_call: TRBV29-1
j_call: TRBJ1-5
clone_size: .
cdr3_nt: TGCAGCGTCGACCGGGCCCTCCCTAAGCCCCAGCATTTT
cdr3_aa: CSVDRALPKPQHF

d_call: TRBD1
v_call: TRBV12-3/TRBV12-4
j_call: TRBJ2-2
clone_size: .
cdr3_nt: TGTGCCAGCATCCGGGACAGGGATCCCACCGGGGAGCTGTTTTTT
cdr3_aa: CASIRDRDPTGELFF

d_call: TRBD1
v_call: TRBV10-3
j_call: TRBJ2-1
clone_size: few
cdr3_nt: TGTGCCATTACCGGGACAGGGGTACGCAATGAGCAGTTCTTC
cdr3_aa: CAITGTGVRNEQFF

d_call: .
v_call: TRBV10-3
j_call: TRBJ2-5
clone_size: few
cdr3_nt: TGTGCCATCAGCGGGCAGGGTGGAGAGACCCAGTACTTC
cdr3_aa: CAISGQGGETQYF

d_call: .
v_call: TRBV20-1
j_call: TRBJ2-5
clone_size: .
cdr3_nt: TGCAGTGCTAGAGATCCGAATAGACTAGAGACCCAGTACTTC
cdr3_aa: CSARDPNRLETQYF

d_call: TRBD1
v_call: TRBV7-2
j_call: TRBJ2-3
clone_size: few
cdr3_nt: TGTGCCAGCAGCCACGGTCGGACAGGCACAGATACGCAGTTTTTT
cdr3_aa: CASSHGRTGTDTQFF

d_call: .
v_call: TRBV7-8
j_call: TRBJ1-1
clone_size: few
cdr3_nt: TGTGCCAGCAGCCGACTCGAGAACACTGAAGCTTTCTTT
cdr3_aa: CASSRLENTEAFF

d_call: TRBD1
v_call: TRBV27
j_call: TRBJ2-2
clone_size: .
cdr3_nt: TGTGCCAGCAGTTTAGCCCTACAGGGGGAATACGGGGAGCTGTTTTTT
cdr3_aa: CASSLALQGEYGELFF

d_call: .
v_call: TRBV5-1
j_call: TRBJ2-1
clone_size: .
cdr3_nt: TGCGCCAGCAGCCACGCGCGGAGCTACAATGAGCAGTTCTTC
cdr3_aa: CASSHARSYNEQFF

d_call: .
v_call: TRBV12-3/TRBV12-4
j_call: TRBJ2-1
clone_size: .
cdr3_nt: TGTGCCAGCAGTTGGGCCCTCCCGACCGAGCAGTTCTTC
cdr3_aa: CASSWALPTEQFF

d_call: .
v_call: TRBV20-1
j_call: TRBJ1-1
clone_size: many
cdr3_nt: TGCAGTGCTAGAGACCCAGGGGAAACTGAAGCTTTCTTT
cdr3_aa: CSARDPGETEAFF

d_call: .
v_call: TRBV6-5
j_call: TRBJ2-5
clone_size: many
cdr3_nt: TGTGCCAGCAGTTACGGGCCTAGGGGAACCCAGTACTTC
cdr3_aa: CASSYGPRGTQYF

d_call: TRBD2
v_call: TRBV9
j_call: TRBJ2-1
clone_size: .
cdr3_nt: TGTGCCAGCAGCCCCGAGCGGGGGGCCCATGAGCAGTTCTTC
cdr3_aa: CASSPERGAHEQFF

d_call: .
v_call: TRBV15
j_call: TRBJ1-1
clone_size: few
cdr3_nt: TGTGCCACCAGCAGTGCACAGGGTATGAACACTGAAGCTTTCTTT
cdr3_aa: CATSSAQGMNTEAFF

d_call: .
v_call: TRBV5-6
j_call: TRBJ2-5
clone_size: many
cdr3_nt: TGTGCCAGCAGCTTGAAGGACGGGGAGGTCGAGACCCAGTACTTC
cdr3_aa: CASSLKDGEVETQYF

d_call: .
v_call: TRBV4-3
j_call: TRBJ2-5
clone_size: .
cdr3_nt: TGCGCCAGCAGCCAAGGAATAGGGTACCAAGAGACCCAGTACTTC
cdr3_aa: CASSQGIGYQETQYF

d_call: .
v_call: TRBV12-5
j_call: TRBJ1-5
clone_size: few
cdr3_nt: TGTGCTAGTGGGACTGGGACTCCTAGGAATCAGCCCCAGCATTTT
cdr3_aa: CASGTGTPRNQPQHF

d_call: TRBD1
v_call: TRBV6-6
j_call: TRBJ1-1
clone_size: .
cdr3_nt: TGTGCCAGCAGCCGCCGGGACAGGGGGCTCCGATTAAGGGGCACTGAAGCTTTCTTT
cdr3_aa: CASSRRDRGLRLRGTEAFF

d_call: TRBD1
v_call: TRBV27
j_call: TRBJ1-2
clone_size: few
cdr3_nt: TGTGCCAGCAGACCTACAGGGGCTGTGGGAGGCTACACCTTC
cdr3_aa: CASRPTGAVGGYTF

d_call: .
v_call: TRBV12-3/TRBV12-4
j_call: TRBJ2-7
clone_size: .
cdr3_nt: TGTGCCAGCAGGTCCCGAGGCCTTAGGAACGAGCAGTACTTC
cdr3_aa: CASRSRGLRNEQYF

d_call: .
v_call: TRBV4-3
j_call: TRBJ1-6
clone_size: many
cdr3_nt: TGCGCCAGCAGCATAGGGGGGGACTCACCCCTCCACTTT
cdr3_aa: CASSIGGDSPLHF

d_call: .
v_call: TRBV5-6
j_call: TRBJ2-3
clone_size: .
cdr3_nt: TGTGCCAGCAGCTTACGTCCGGGGATGGTTCGAAACACAGATACGCAGTATTTT
cdr3_aa: CASSLRPGMVRNTDTQYF

d_call: TRBD2
v_call: TRBV4-3
j_call: TRBJ2-3
clone_size: few
cdr3_nt: TGCGCCAGCAGCCAACAGCGGGGGCAGAATACGCAGTATTTT
cdr3_aa: CASSQQRGQNTQYF

d_call: .
v_call: TRBV5-1
j_call: TRBJ2-5
clone_size: .
cdr3_nt: TGCGCCAGCAGCTTGTTAGGACAGACTAGGGCAGAGACCCAGTACTTC
cdr3_aa: CASSLLGQTRAETQYF

d_call: .
v_call: TRBV10-3
j_call: TRBJ2-7
clone_size: few
cdr3_nt: TGTGCCATCAGTGTAGGAGGGGGAGAGTACGAGCAGTACTTC
cdr3_aa: CAISVGGGEYEQYF

d_call: .
v_call: TRBV7-8
j_call: TRBJ2-5
clone_size: .
cdr3_nt: TGTGCCAGCAGCCCAAGTGATATGGACCGTCAAGAGACCCAGTACTTC
cdr3_aa: CASSPSDMDRQETQYF

d_call: TRBD1
v_call: TRBV6-1
j_call: TRBJ1-4
clone_size: .
cdr3_nt: TGTGCCAGCAGTGCAGGGGGCGATGAAAAACTGTTTTTT
cdr3_aa: CASSAGGDEKLFF

d_call: TRBD2
v_call: TRBV7-2
j_call: TRBJ2-5
clone_size: .
cdr3_nt: TGTGCCAGCAGCTTGAGCGGGAGTAACCAAGAGACCCAGTACTTC
cdr3_aa: CASSLSGSNQETQYF

d_call: .
v_call: TRBV25-1
j_call: TRBJ2-3
clone_size: few
cdr3_nt: TGTGCCAGCAGTCCAGGGTCGCAGTATACGCAGTATTTT
cdr3_aa: CASSPGSQYTQYF

d_call: .
v_call: TRBV24-1
j_call: TRBJ2-1
clone_size: few
cdr3_nt: TGTGCCACCAGTGATATCTCCTGGAAGCAGTTCTTC
cdr3_aa: CATSDISWKQFF

d_call: .
v_call: TRBV20-1
j_call: TRBJ2-3
clone_size: .
cdr3_nt: TGCAGTGCTACAAATCTGCGGGGTACAGATACGCAGTATTTT
cdr3_aa: CSATNLRGTDTQYF

d_call: .
v_call: TRBV29-1
j_call: TRBJ2-1
clone_size: few
cdr3_nt: TGCAGCGTTGGTATCCAAATTGGGAACAATGAGCAGTTCTTC
cdr3_aa: CSVGIQIGNNEQFF

d_call: .
v_call: TRBV10-3
j_call: TRBJ2-3
clone_size: few
cdr3_nt: TGTGCCACCAGGATCTGGAGCACAGATACGCAGTATTTT
cdr3_aa: CATRIWSTDTQYF

d_call: .
v_call: TRBV29-1
j_call: TRBJ2-5
clone_size: many
cdr3_nt: TGCAGCGCCGGGGGGACACAAGAGACCCAGTACTTC
cdr3_aa: CSAGGTQETQYF

d_call: .
v_call: TRBV7-9
j_call: TRBJ1-1
clone_size: .
cdr3_nt: TGTGCCAGCAGCCAATGGGAGGGGCTTTTAAAAACTGAAGCTTTCTTT
cdr3_aa: CASSQWEGLLKTEAFF

d_call: .
v_call: TRBV6-5
j_call: TRBJ1-1
clone_size: .
cdr3_nt: TGTGCCAGCAGTTTCATTAAGGGCACTGAAGCTTTCTTT
cdr3_aa: CASSFIKGTEAFF

d_call: TRBD1
v_call: TRBV27
j_call: TRBJ2-6
clone_size: few
cdr3_nt: TGTGCCAGCAGTTCTTACAGGGGGCTTCTCTCTGGGGCCAACGTCCTGACTTTC
cdr3_aa: CASSSYRGLLSGANVLTF

d_call: TRBD1
v_call: TRBV7-2
j_call: TRBJ2-1
clone_size: .
cdr3_nt: TGTGCCAGCGGCATCCCCCCGGGGACAGGGACCTCCCTATTGGAGTTCTTC
cdr3_aa: CASGIPPGTGTSLLEFF

d_call: TRBD1
v_call: TRBV5-1
j_call: TRBJ2-5
clone_size: .
cdr3_nt: TGCGCCAGCAGGGTGAGAACAGGGGGCGGCGAGACCCAGTACTTC
cdr3_aa: CASRVRTGGGETQYF

d_call: .
v_call: TRBV6-5
j_call: TRBJ1-5
clone_size: once
cdr3_nt: TGTGCCAGCAGTTACTCGAAGGGCTTAAATCAGCCCCAGCATTTT
cdr3_aa: CASSYSKGLNQPQHF

d_call: TRBD1
v_call: TRBV6-2/TRBV6-3
j_call: TRBJ1-1
clone_size: .
cdr3_nt: TGTGCCAGCAGTCCTGCGGACAGGACGAACACTGAAGCTTTCTTT
cdr3_aa: CASSPADRTNTEAFF

d_call: .
v_call: TRBV7-3
j_call: TRBJ2-5
clone_size: .
cdr3_nt: TGTGCCAGCAGCTTATACGTCGGGGCGGAGACCCAGTACTTC
cdr3_aa: CASSLYVGAETQYF

d_call: .
v_call: TRBV4-3
j_call: TRBJ1-6
clone_size: .
cdr3_nt: TGCGCCAGCAGCCCGCTAGTTACGGGGAGAGCACCCCTCCACTTT
cdr3_aa: CASSPLVTGRAPLHF

d_call: TRBD1
v_call: TRBV19
j_call: TRBJ1-5
clone_size: .
cdr3_nt: TGTGCCAGTTCACACAGAGGGGACAGGTCCAGCAATCAGCCCCAGCATTTT
cdr3_aa: CASSHRGDRSSNQPQHF

d_call: .
v_call: TRBV7-9
j_call: TRBJ1-2
clone_size: .
cdr3_nt: TGTGCCAGCAGCTTTCAGGGAGTTGGCTACACCTTC
cdr3_aa: CASSFQGVGYTF

d_call: .
v_call: TRBV27
j_call: TRBJ2-5
clone_size: few
cdr3_nt: TGTGCCAGCAGTTTGGGGGTACGGCGTGAGACCCAGTACTTC
cdr3_aa: CASSLGVRRETQYF